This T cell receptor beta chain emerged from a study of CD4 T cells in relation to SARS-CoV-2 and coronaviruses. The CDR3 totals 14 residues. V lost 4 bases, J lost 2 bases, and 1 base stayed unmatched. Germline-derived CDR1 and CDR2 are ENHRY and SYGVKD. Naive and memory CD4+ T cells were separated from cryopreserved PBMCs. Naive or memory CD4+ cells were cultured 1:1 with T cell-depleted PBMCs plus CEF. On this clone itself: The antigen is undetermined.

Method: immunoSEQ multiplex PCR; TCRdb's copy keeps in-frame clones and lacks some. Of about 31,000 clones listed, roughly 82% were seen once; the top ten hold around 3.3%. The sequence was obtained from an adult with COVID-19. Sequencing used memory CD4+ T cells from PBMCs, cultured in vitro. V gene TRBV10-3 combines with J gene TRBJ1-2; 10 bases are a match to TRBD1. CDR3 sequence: CAISGDRGNYGYTF. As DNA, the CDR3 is TGTGCCATCAGTGGGGACAGGGGCAACTATGGCTACACCTTC.